Presented here are 26 T cell receptor beta chains from one specimen sequenced in a study of OX40 agonist ivuxolimab in advanced cancers. Profiling relied on immunoSEQ multiplex PCR, and the TCRdb table lists in-frame clones only, not all of them. Here the sample spans more than 50,000 clones, more than 75% being singletons. The source was CD4+ or CD8+ T cells sorted from blood, collected in a trial of the OX40 agonist ivuxolimab. These receptor sequences come from an adult with an advanced solid tumor such as melanoma, head and neck, liver or kidney cancer.

This clone was seen once. The genes are TRBV9 and TRBJ1-1, with unresolved D. The CDR3 runs to 15 residues. Germline V gene lookup returns CDR1 SGDLS and CDR2 YYNGEE. V was cut by 4 bases and J by 4 bases, with 17 bases left in between. CDR3 DNA sequence: TGTGCCAGCAGCTTGGGGAAATCCTTTGGCACTGAAGCTTTCTTT. Protein sequence: CASSLGKSFGTEAFF.

The chain combines TRBV7-3 with TRBJ2-1, with D possibly TRBD2 on 7 matching bases. This CDR3 is 16 amino acids long. V lost 3 bases and J lost 0, with 12 bases in between. The germline V gene has CDR1 SGHTA and CDR2 FQGTGA. CDR3 sequence reads: CASSLQGGGSYNEQFF. DNA for the CDR3: TGTGCCAGCAGCTTGCAGGGAGGGGGCTCCTACAATGAGCAGTTCTTC.

The chain recombines TRBV7-3 with TRBJ1-5; D unclear. The CDR3 loop spans 12 amino acids. V lost 5 bases to trimming and J lost 3 bases, with 5 bases between them. Germline CDR1 and CDR2: SGHTA and FQGTGA. The CDR3 here is CASSADNQPQHF. CDR3 in DNA: TGTGCCAGCAGCGCGGACAATCAGCCCCAGCATTTT.

The V call is TRBV6-1, the J call TRBJ1-5; D remains unclear. In germline, CDR1 is MNHNS, CDR2 SASEGT. The CDR3 runs to 14 residues. V was cut by 3 bases and J by 1 base, with 7 bases left in between. The CDR3 region has the DNA TGTGCCAGCAGTGATGTGGGGAGCAATCAGCCCCAGCATTTT. Amino acids: CASSDVGSNQPQHF.

This clone was counted a single time. The J gene is TRBJ2-5, the V gene TRBV5-4; D is ambiguous. Germline V gives CDR1 SGHNT, CDR2 YYREEE (reference sequence). The germline V and J ends were trimmed by 1 base and 1 base, with 8 bases remaining between them. The CDR3 spans 14 residues. CDR3 region: CASSLLSGQETQYF. In nucleotides, the CDR3 is TGTGCCAGCAGCTTGTTGTCAGGCCAAGAGACCCAGTACTTC.

V usage is TRBV11-3 and J usage is TRBJ2-7, with D possibly called TRBD1 or TRBD2 (5 bases each). The V gene's germline CDR1 is SGHNT and CDR2 YENEEA. The CDR3 totals 16 residues. V was pared by 1 base and J by 4 bases, with 17 bases between. The CDR3 region has the DNA TGTGCCAGCAGCTTAGGTCTCGGCGAGGGGAATTACGAGCAGTACTTC. Residues: CASSLGLGEGNYEQYF. The full variable domain, with the rest looked up from reference TRBV11-3 and TRBJ2-7, is EAGVVQSPRYKIIEKKQPVAFWCNPISGHNTLYWYLQNLGQGPELLIRYENEEAVDDSQLPKDRFSAERLKGVDSTLKIQPAELGDSAVYLCASSLGLGEGNYEQYFGPGTRLTVT.

The gene calls are TRBV21-1 and TRBJ2-7. TRBV21-1 is a documented pseudogene. The CDR3 is 13 amino acids. CDR3 protein: CASRGGGRYEQYF. Written as DNA, the CDR3 is TGTGCCAGCAGAGGAGGGGGGCGATACGAGCAGTACTTC.

The V gene is TRBV2, the J gene TRBJ1-6; the D gene is possibly TRBD1 (6 bases). CDR1 and CDR2 (germline): SNHLY, FYNNEI. The CDR3 spans 13 residues. V shed 8 bases and J shed 7 bases, with 12 bases lying between them. The CDR3 DNA is TGTGCCAGCCAGGGGTTGGGAAATTCACCCCTCCACTTT. Protein sequence: CASQGLGNSPLHF.

This chain joins TRBV7-8 and TRBJ2-1, with TRBD2 matching 11 bases. The CDR3 runs to 14 residues. The germline V gene has CDR1 SGHVS and CDR2 FQNEAQ. J gave up 6 bases and V 8 bases, and 6 bases lay outside the gene matches. The CDR3 DNA follows: TGTGCCAGCGGTAGCGGGAGGGTCTTCAATGAGCAGTTCTTC. The encoded protein is CASGSGRVFNEQFF.

The chain joins TRBV30 to TRBJ1-6, with 9 nucleotides matching TRBD1. J gave up 9 bases and V 3 bases, and 6 bases lay outside the gene matches. From germline, CDR1 is GTSNPN and CDR2 SVGIG (reference sequence). This CDR3 is built from 14 residues. CDR3 residues: CAWRLTGGFSPLHF. The CDR3, as DNA: TGTGCCTGGAGATTGACAGGGGGGTTTTCACCCCTCCACTTT. Based on the CDR3 plus reference TRBV30 and TRBJ1-6, the full variable domain is SQTIHQWPATLVQPVGSPLSLECTVEGTSNPNLYWYRQAAGRGLQLLFYSVGIGQISSEVPQNLSASRPQDRQFILSSKKLLLSDSGFYLCAWRLTGGFSPLHFGNGTRLTVT.

The chain joins TRBV6-1 to TRBJ1-2; weak D call: TRBD1 (5 bases). V was trimmed by 4 bases and J by 4 bases, leaving 10 bases between them. Germline assignment: CDR1 MNHNS and CDR2 SASEGT. This CDR3 comprises 13 residues. DNA of the CDR3: TGTGCCAGCAGTGTTCCAGGGCCCTATGGCTACACCTTC. Its protein product is CASSVPGPYGYTF.

This clone has a handful of counts. The CDR3 DNA follows: TGTGCCAGCAATTTGGGTGTCGTCGGTGGCTACACCTTC. Protein: CASNLGVVGGYTF. This rearrangement joins TRBV6-6 to TRBJ1-2; no firm D call. The CDR3 runs to 13 residues. V was pared by 7 bases and J by 7 bases, with 16 bases between. Germline V CDR1 and CDR2: MNHNY, SVGAGI (reference sequence).

The chain has TRBV20-1 and TRBJ1-1; D uncertain. CDR1 is DFQATT and CDR2 is SNEGSKA in the germline V gene (reference sequence). This CDR3 has 10 residues. V was trimmed by 5 bases and J by 13 bases, leaving 14 bases between them. CDR3 sequence (DNA): TGCAGTGCTGGGAGGGATCCCGATTTCTTT. Residues: CSAGRDPDFF.

A remark on this clone: Distinct nucleotide sequences in the sample also encode this CDR3. This chain joins TRBV6-5 and TRBJ2-3; no firm D call. The CDR3 length is 16 residues. V was pared by 0 bases and J by 4 bases, with 14 bases between. Germline values: CDR1 MNHEY, CDR2 SVGAGI. The CDR3 sequence: CASSYSTAVGADTQYF. The CDR3 DNA reads TGTGCCAGCAGTTACTCGACGGCGGTTGGGGCAGATACGCAGTATTTT.

This sequence joins TRBV20-1 and TRBJ2-7; D is perhaps TRBD2 (5 bases). In germline, CDR1 is DFQATT, CDR2 SNEGSKA (reference sequence). The CDR3 length is 11 residues. V was trimmed by 3 bases and J by 9 bases, leaving 12 bases between them. As DNA, the CDR3 is TGCAGTGCTAGGGAGTCCGAGGGGCAGTACTTC. This sequence encodes CSARESEGQYF.

The chain recombines TRBV10-3 with TRBJ2-7, with TRBD1 matching 7 bases. The V segment lost 6 bases and the J segment 7 bases; nucleotides outside the gene matches: 6. The CDR3 length is 12 residues. Germline assignment: CDR1 ENHRY and CDR2 SYGVKD. In DNA, the CDR3 is TGTGCCATCAGCCCACAGGGGTTGGAGCAGTACTTC. It codes for CAISPQGLEQYF.

The chain employs TRBV7-8 and TRBJ2-1; 8 bases map to TRBD2. V dropped 7 bases and J dropped 3; count of bases not matched to a gene: 8. CDR3 length equals 15 residues. Germline V gene data show CDR1 as SGHVS and CDR2 as FQNEAQ. CDR3: CASTRGGHDYNEQFF. CDR3 nucleotides: TGTGCCAGCACCCGGGGGGGGCACGACTACAATGAGCAGTTCTTC.

J is TRBJ1-2 and V is TRBV6-1; TRBD1 matches at 8 bases. Looked up from germline, CDR1 is MNHNS and CDR2 is SASEGT. CDR3 length: 18 residues. J lost 7 bases, V lost 0 bases, and 16 bases had no gene match. In DNA form, the CDR3 reads TGTGCCAGCAGTGAAGCTGGGGCCCAGGGACAGGACCACCCTGGCTACACCTTC. This encodes CASSEAGAQGQDHPGYTF.

The chain recombines TRBV6-1 with TRBJ2-5, with 7 bases identical to TRBD1. The end of the DNA fits TRBJ2-7 better, so the J call may be wrong. The CDR3 length is 13 residues. Per germline, CDR1 MNHNS and CDR2 SASEGT. This chain's CDR3 is CASSYQGAYEQYF. CDR3 bases: TGTGCCAGCAGTTATCAGGGGGCCTACGAGCAGTACTTC.

The chain links TRBV15 to TRBJ2-1; 14 nucleotides align to TRBD2. The CDR3 sequence is 18 residues long. Germline values: CDR1 LNHNV, CDR2 YYDKDF (reference sequence). With V trimmed by 1 base and J by 2 bases, 4 bases remained unmatched. CDR3: CATSRGLAGGTTYNEQFF. CDR3 nucleotide sequence: TGTGCCACCAGCAGAGGACTAGCGGGGGGGACAACCTACAATGAGCAGTTCTTC. The entire variable domain, with the rest obtained from reference TRBV15 and TRBJ2-1, is as follows: DAMVIQNPRYQVTQFGKPVTLSCSQTLNHNVMYWYQQKSSQAPKLLFHYYDKDFNNEADTPDNFQSRRPNTSFCFLDIRSPGLGDTAMYLCATSRGLAGGTTYNEQFFGPGTRLTVL.

The V and J genes are TRBV18 and TRBJ1-1; D is possibly TRBD1 (6 bases). From germline, CDR1 is KGHSH and CDR2 LQKENI. Trimming took 2 bases from V and 1 from J, leaving 8 bases between them. This CDR3 spans 14 amino acids. For the CDR3, the DNA is TGTGCCAGCTCACCAAGACAGGAGAACACTGAAGCTTTCTTT. This gives the protein CASSPRQENTEAFF.

The V gene is TRBV10-3, the J gene TRBJ2-1; 10 positions agree with TRBD2. CDR3 length equals 15 residues. Germline assignment: CDR1 ENHRY and CDR2 SYGVKD. V shed 5 bases and J 10 bases; nucleotides not matched to a gene: 11. DNA for the CDR3: TGTGCCATCAGTCCCCTGGAGCGGGGGGGCGGGGAGCAGTTCTTC. Translated, it gives CAISPLERGGGEQFF.

The CDR3 nucleotides are TGTGCCAGCAGCTCACAGGGGCGGGGAGAGGGCTACACCTTC. Protein: CASSSQGRGEGYTF. V is TRBV7-9 and J is TRBJ1-2; TRBD1 aligns across 7 bases. Per germline, CDR1 SEHNR and CDR2 FQNEAQ (reference sequence). This CDR3 has 14 residues. With V trimmed by 4 bases and J by 8 bases, 10 bases remained unmatched. The full variable domain, with the rest looked up from reference TRBV7-9 and TRBJ1-2, is DTGVSQNPRHKITKRGQNVTFRCDPISEHNRLYWYRQTLGQGPEFLTYFQNEAQLEKSRLLSDRFSAERPKGSFSTLEIQRTEQGDSAMYLCASSSQGRGEGYTFGSGTRLTVV.

This chain uses TRBV5-6 with TRBJ1-3; possible D gene TRBD1, 6 bases. The CDR3 extends over 17 amino acids. The germline V and J ends were trimmed by 1 base and 0 bases, with 14 bases remaining between them. Germline assignment: CDR1 SGHDT and CDR2 YYEEEE. Here the CDR3 reads CASSLLPGANSGNTIYF. The DNA for the CDR3 is TGTGCCAGCAGCTTGCTCCCGGGGGCGAACTCTGGAAACACCATATATTTT.

The chain recombines TRBV28 with TRBJ2-3; a weak D match, TRBD1 (5 bases). Germline values: CDR1 MDHEN, CDR2 SYDVKM. Trimming left V 8 bases short and J 0 bases short, with 9 bases between. CDR3 length equals 13 residues. The CDR3 is CASSRVSTDTQYF. The CDR3 DNA follows: TGTGCCAGCTCCAGGGTTAGCACAGATACGCAGTATTTT.

This chain joins TRBV28 and TRBJ2-7, with 8 bases identical to TRBD1. The CDR3 is made up of 16 amino acids. The junction had 16 bases not matched to a gene; V was cut back by 6 bases and J by 6 bases. Germline V gives CDR1 MDHEN, CDR2 SYDVKM. DNA for the CDR3: TGTGCCAGCAGCCCAAACCCAGGGGGCTTAGGGCGCGAGCAGTACTTC. Its protein is CASSPNPGGLGREQYF.